This is a list of T cell receptor beta chains from one sample in a study of OX40 agonist ivuxolimab in advanced cancers. TCRdb's table, derived via immunoSEQ multiplex PCR, lists solely in-frame clones and lacks some. Of about 58,000 clones listed, around 93% were seen once; the top ten hold 3.8%. Sequencing used CD4+ or CD8+ T cells sorted from blood, obtained in a trial of the OX40 agonist ivuxolimab. Every receptor here comes from an adult with an advanced solid tumor such as melanoma, head and neck, liver or kidney cancer. The CDR3 runs from the conserved cysteine through the conserved F or W. The order of the fields is J gene, clone size, V gene, D gene, CDR3 protein, CDR3 DNA. D genes are given only for firm matches. Not all rows give a size; the values are once, few, many and, for expanded clones, a class.

TRBJ1-1 | medium-sized | TRBV19 | . | CASMLGGTEAFF | TGTGCCAGTATGCTAGGGGGCACTGAAGCTTTCTTT
TRBJ1-4 | . | TRBV5-6 | . | CASSEGGGLREKLFF | TGTGCCAGCAGCGAAGGGGGTGGTTTGCGGGAAAAACTGTTTTTT
TRBJ2-7 | once | TRBV11-3 | TRBD2 | CASSLVGGTPSYEQYF | TGTGCCAGCAGCTTAGTGGGGGGGACCCCGTCCTACGAGCAGTACTTC
TRBJ2-7 | . | TRBV5-6 | . | CASSLRWDEQYF | TGTGCCAGCAGCTTACGGTGGGACGAGCAGTACTTC
TRBJ2-1 | . | TRBV27 | TRBD1 | CASSRTGHSYNEQFF | TGTGCCAGCAGCCGGACAGGTCACAGCTACAATGAGCAGTTCTTC
TRBJ1-1 | . | TRBV5-1 | . | CASSLDLGARTEAFF | TGCGCCAGCAGCTTGGATCTGGGGGCGAGGACTGAAGCTTTCTTT
TRBJ2-3 | . | TRBV9 | TRBD2 | CASSVVAGGTTDTQYF | TGTGCCAGCAGCGTTGTAGCGGGAGGAACGACAGATACGCAGTATTTT
TRBJ2-7 | . | TRBV4-1 | TRBD2 | CASSHFSGSSYEQYF | TGCGCCAGCAGCCATTTTAGCGGGAGCTCCTACGAGCAGTACTTC
TRBJ2-7 | . | TRBV6-1 | . | CASSEHPGLGYEQYF | TGTGCCAGCAGTGAACATCCAGGGCTGGGTTACGAGCAGTACTTC
TRBJ1-1 | few | TRBV20-1 | . | CSVDRNTEAFF | TGCAGTGTGGACAGGAACACTGAAGCTTTCTTT
TRBJ2-7 | once | TRBV27 | TRBD1 | CASSETGAGPSYEQYF | TGTGCCAGCAGTGAAACAGGGGCCGGGCCCTCCTACGAGCAGTACTTC
TRBJ2-5 | once | TRBV18 | TRBD1 | CASSPIGKDRAQFQETQYF | TGTGCCAGCTCACCCATCGGGAAGGACAGGGCTCAATTCCAAGAGACCCAGTACTTC
TRBJ1-4 | once | TRBV7-6 | . | CASSLGAHEKLFF | TGTGCCAGCAGCTTGGGGGCGCATGAAAAACTGTTTTTT
TRBJ1-1 | . | TRBV7-6 | . | CASSSLAGLANTEAFF | TGTGCCAGCAGCTCTCTGGCAGGGCTCGCAAACACTGAAGCTTTCTTT
TRBJ2-7 | . | TRBV4-2 | . | CASSQEFSGSSYEQYF | TGTGCCAGCAGCCAAGAATTTTCGGGAAGCTCCTACGAGCAGTACTTC
TRBJ2-1 | once | TRBV9 | . | CASSVYDLEAGEQFF | TGTGCCAGCAGCGTTTACGATCTCGAGGCCGGTGAGCAGTTCTTC
TRBJ1-1 | once | TRBV6-1 | . | CASSEAYSEAFF | TGTGCCAGCAGTGAAGCTTATTCTGAAGCTTTCTTT
TRBJ2-7 | . | TRBV7-2 | . | CASRQSRVICHF | TGTGCCAGCAGGCAAAGCAGGGTTATTTGCCACTTC
TRBJ2-7 | . | TRBV30 | TRBD2 | CAWSVLAGGYEQYF | TGTGCCTGGAGTGTCCTAGCGGGAGGCTACGAGCAGTACTTC
TRBJ2-2 | . | TRBV11-1 | . | CASSLFRGGNTGELFF | TGTGCCAGCAGCTTATTCAGGGGCGGGAACACCGGGGAGCTGTTTTTT
TRBJ2-6 | . | TRBV27 | TRBD1 | CASSLQGTGANVLTF | TGTGCCAGCAGCCTACAGGGGACTGGGGCCAACGTCCTGACTTTC
TRBJ2-5 | . | TRBV29-1 | TRBD1 | CSVGYRGRGLETQYF | TGCAGCGTCGGATACAGGGGGCGCGGGTTGGAGACCCAGTACTTC
TRBJ2-1 | . | TRBV4-3 | . | CASSQGRDLYNEQFF | TGCGCCAGCAGCCAAGGCAGGGACCTCTACAATGAGCAGTTCTTC
TRBJ2-2 | . | TRBV4-3 | TRBD2 | CASSQDWDPGTSGSRITGELFF | TGCGCCAGCAGCCAAGATTGGGACCCCGGGACTAGCGGGAGTAGGATCACCGGGGAGCTGTTTTTT
TRBJ1-1 | . | TRBV9 | . | CASSVGGSTEAFF | TGTGCCAGCAGCGTGGGTGGTTCCACTGAAGCTTTCTTT
TRBJ1-3 | . | TRBV6-1 | . | CASNEDTSSGNTIYF | TGTGCCAGCAACGAGGACACCTCCTCTGGAAACACCATATATTTT